The rows below give T cell receptor beta chains drawn from one sample of a study of blood T cell repertoires in COVID-19. Repertoires were generated with immunoSEQ multiplex PCR, while TCRdb's copy carries only in-frame clones and drops some. The table includes more than 200,000 clones, roughly 91% detected once. The sequencing input was PBMCs or T cells enriched from blood (not recorded which). All receptors come from a woman in her 30s with acute COVID-19. The CDR3 runs from the conserved cysteine through the conserved F or W. D genes are given only for firm matches. Clone size is shown for a subset of rows, as once, few, many or a class of expanded clone.

length: 13
size: -
D: -
J: TRBJ2-2
V: TRBV29-1
DNA: TGCAGCGTCTCTTACAGGAACACCGGGGAGCTGTTTTTT
CDR3: CSVSYRNTGELFF

length: 15
size: -
D: TRBD1
J: TRBJ1-2
V: TRBV5-6
DNA: TGTGCCAGCAGCTTAGGACAGGACCTTAACTATGGCTACACCTTC
CDR3: CASSLGQDLNYGYTF

length: 14
size: -
D: TRBD1
J: TRBJ1-2
V: TRBV2
DNA: TGTGCCAGCAGTGTAGGACAGGGTGGGTATGGCTACACCTTC
CDR3: CASSVGQGGYGYTF

length: 13
size: few
D: -
J: TRBJ1-1
V: TRBV29-1
DNA: TGCAGCGTTTCCGGGGGTAGGAACACTGAAGCTTTCTTT
CDR3: CSVSGGRNTEAFF

length: 14
size: few
D: TRBD1
J: TRBJ2-1
V: TRBV5-1
DNA: TGCGCCAGCAGCTGGGGGACAGTTGGAGGTGAGCAGTTCTTC
CDR3: CASSWGTVGGEQFF

length: 16
size: -
D: -
J: TRBJ2-3
V: TRBV5-6
DNA: TGTGCCAGCAGCTTGGCCGTCGGGGGGCGCACAGATACGCAGTATTTT
CDR3: CASSLAVGGRTDTQYF

length: 15
size: -
D: TRBD1
J: TRBJ2-1
V: TRBV6-5
DNA: TGTGCCAGCAGTTACTCAGGACAGGGGGCAGGTGAGCAGTTCTTC
CDR3: CASSYSGQGAGEQFF

length: 16
size: once
D: TRBD1
J: TRBJ2-1
V: TRBV7-9
DNA: TGTGCCAGCAGCTTATCGACCGGGACAGGGAGGAATGAGCAGTTCTTC
CDR3: CASSLSTGTGRNEQFF

length: 10
size: -
D: -
J: TRBJ1-2
V: TRBV6-2/TRBV6-3
DNA: TGTGCCAGCAGTTATTTGCAGGGTTTCTTC
CDR3: CASSYLQGFF

length: 13
size: -
D: -
J: TRBJ2-7
V: TRBV27
DNA: TGTGCCAGCCGCCCAACAGGGTCCGACGAGCAGTACTTC
CDR3: CASRPTGSDEQYF

length: 16
size: -
D: -
J: TRBJ1-5
V: TRBV5-1
DNA: TGCGCCAGCAGCCTGGGAACTATGGGTGGGAATCAGCCCCAGCATTTT
CDR3: CASSLGTMGGNQPQHF

length: 18
size: -
D: -
J: TRBJ2-1
V: TRBV5-4
DNA: TGTGCCAGCAGCTTGCGACGGAGCGGACCGAGCTCCTACAATGAGCAGTTCTTC
CDR3: CASSLRRSGPSSYNEQFF

length: 12
size: -
D: -
J: TRBJ1-2
V: TRBV3-1/TRBV3-2
DNA: TGTGCCAGCAGCCAAGCTTTCGATGGCTACACCTTC
CDR3: CASSQAFDGYTF

length: 14
size: -
D: TRBD1
J: TRBJ2-7
V: TRBV19
DNA: TGTGCCAGTAGTGTTGGGACAGGGCCCTACGAGCAGTACTTC
CDR3: CASSVGTGPYEQYF

length: 13
size: -
D: -
J: TRBJ1-1
V: TRBV7-9
DNA: TGTGCCAGCAGCAGTGACAGGAACACTGAAGCTTTCTTT
CDR3: CASSSDRNTEAFF

length: 16
size: once
D: TRBD2
J: TRBJ2-1
V: TRBV18
DNA: TGTGCCAGCTCACCACCGGGACTAACCTTTTACAATGAGCAGTTCTTC
CDR3: CASSPPGLTFYNEQFF

length: 16
size: -
D: TRBD1
J: TRBJ2-7
V: TRBV9
DNA: TGTGCCAGCAGCCCCATGGGACAGGCCCTTTCCTACGAGCAGTACTTC
CDR3: CASSPMGQALSYEQYF

length: 13
size: -
D: -
J: TRBJ1-6
V: TRBV11-3
DNA: TGTGCCAGCAGCTTTTCGGGTAATTCACCCCTCCACTTT
CDR3: CASSFSGNSPLHF

length: 14
size: -
D: -
J: TRBJ1-4
V: TRBV19
DNA: TGTGCCAGTAGCAACACCGGGGTGGGGGAAAAACTGTTTTTT
CDR3: CASSNTGVGEKLFF

length: 14
size: -
D: TRBD1
J: TRBJ1-1
V: TRBV28
DNA: TGTGCCAGCAGTGGGGACAGGGACAACACTGAAGCTTTCTTT
CDR3: CASSGDRDNTEAFF

length: 13
size: -
D: TRBD2
J: TRBJ2-1
V: TRBV27
DNA: TGTGCCAGCAGCCAAGGGAGGGGTAATGAGCAGTTCTTC
CDR3: CASSQGRGNEQFF

length: 13
size: -
D: -
J: TRBJ1-3
V: TRBV29-1
DNA: TGCAGCGTTCGGAGGGTCTCTGGAAACACCATATATTTT
CDR3: CSVRRVSGNTIYF